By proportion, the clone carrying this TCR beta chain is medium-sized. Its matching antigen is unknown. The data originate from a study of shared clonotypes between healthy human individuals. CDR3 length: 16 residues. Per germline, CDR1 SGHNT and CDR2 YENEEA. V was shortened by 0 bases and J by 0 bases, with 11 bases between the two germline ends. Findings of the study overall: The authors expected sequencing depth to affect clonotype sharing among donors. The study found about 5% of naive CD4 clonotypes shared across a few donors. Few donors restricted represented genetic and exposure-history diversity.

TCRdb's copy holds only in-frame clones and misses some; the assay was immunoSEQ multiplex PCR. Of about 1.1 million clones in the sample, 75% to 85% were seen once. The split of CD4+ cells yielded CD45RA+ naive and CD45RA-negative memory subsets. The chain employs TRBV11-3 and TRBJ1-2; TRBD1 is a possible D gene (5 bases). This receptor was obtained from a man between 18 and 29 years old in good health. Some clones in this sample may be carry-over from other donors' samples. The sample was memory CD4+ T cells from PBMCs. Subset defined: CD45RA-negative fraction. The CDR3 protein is CASSLEGRGSNYGYTF. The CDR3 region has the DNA TGTGCCAGCAGCTTAGAAGGACGGGGCTCTAACTATGGCTACACCTTC.